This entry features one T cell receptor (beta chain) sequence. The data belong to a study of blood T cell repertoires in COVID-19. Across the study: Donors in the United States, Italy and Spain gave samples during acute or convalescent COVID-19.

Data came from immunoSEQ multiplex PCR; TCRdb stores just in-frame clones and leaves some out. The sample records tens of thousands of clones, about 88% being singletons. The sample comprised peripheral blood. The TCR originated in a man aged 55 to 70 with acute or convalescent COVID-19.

In DNA, the CDR3 is TGTGCCACTAGCAGGGGAGATGGCAATCAGCCCCAGCATTTT. This translates into CATSRGDGNQPQHF. V usage is TRBV10-3 and J usage is TRBJ1-5; D possibly corresponds to TRBD1 (6 bases). Trimming removed 10 bases at V and 2 bases at J, with 15 bases between. The CDR3 has 14 amino acids. Germline V gives CDR1 ENHRY, CDR2 SYGVKD.